This TCR beta chain was obtained from a study of OX40 agonist ivuxolimab in advanced cancers. Study at large: Participants could have had prior anti-PD-1, anti-PD-L1 or anti-CTLA-4 therapy, and roughly 39% had some.

Sampling of blood occurred at baseline, cycle 4 day 1, and cycle 7 day 1. The germline V gene encodes CDR1 ENHRY and CDR2 SYGVKD. V lost 3 bases to trimming and J lost 1 base, with 6 bases between them. This CDR3 contains 13 residues. Assay used: immunoSEQ multiplex PCR; TCRdb lists only in-frame clones, some missing. The table shows fewer than 40,000 clones, with approximately 80% occurring only once. The source is an adult with an advanced solid tumor such as melanoma, head and neck, liver or kidney cancer. The sequencing used CD4+ or CD8+ T cells sorted from blood, collected in a trial of the OX40 agonist ivuxolimab. V and J are TRBV10-3 and TRBJ1-1; D ambiguous. CDR3 DNA sequence: TGTGCCATCAGTGAAGTACGGAACACTGAAGCTTTCTTT. Its protein is CAISEVRNTEAFF.